The 17 T cell receptor beta chains below were found in one sample sequenced in a study of blood T cell repertoires in COVID-19. The assay was immunoSEQ multiplex PCR, and TCRdb's table has in-frame clones only and misses some. The sample holds fewer than 400,000 clones, 80% to 90% seen once. The sample was PBMCs or T cells enriched from blood (not recorded which). The source is a man aged 25 to 45 who had recovered from COVID-19.

Points on this clone: The sample holds other DNA sequences that translate to the same CDR3. The chain combines TRBV4-2 with TRBJ1-2; D gene ambiguous. V dropped 0 bases and J dropped 4 bases, with 9 bases sitting between them. The CDR3 runs to 14 residues. Germline assignment: CDR1 LGHNA and CDR2 YNFKEQ. The CDR3 coding sequence is TGTGCCAGCAGCCAAGACTCAGGCAGCTATGGCTACACCTTC. Residues: CASSQDSGSYGYTF.

The rearrangement links TRBV19 to TRBJ1-2, with 8 bases that match TRBD1. V was pared by 2 bases and J by 2 bases, with 7 bases of the junction left unmatched. The germline V gene encodes CDR1 LNHDA and CDR2 SQIVND (reference sequence). CDR3 length equals 16 residues. The CDR3 nucleotides are TGTGCCAGTAGTATACCGGGACAGGCTACAAACTATGGCTACACCTTC. This sequence encodes CASSIPGQATNYGYTF.

The J gene is TRBJ1-6, the V gene TRBV7-8; D call uncertain. Trimming cost V 2 bases and J 0 bases, with 11 bases left between them. The CDR3 loop spans 17 amino acids. Per the germline V gene, CDR1 is SGHVS and CDR2 is FQNEAQ. The CDR3 reads CASSLYTGSSYNSPLHF. For the CDR3, the DNA is TGTGCCAGCAGCTTATACACGGGAAGCTCCTATAATTCACCCCTCCACTTT.

This clone was observed a handful of times. The chain's CDR3 is CASSLSTRLYEQYF. As DNA, the CDR3 is TGCGCCAGCAGCTTGTCCACTCGACTCTACGAGCAGTACTTC. The chain has TRBV5-1 and TRBJ2-7; D is unresolved. V lost 1 base and J 3 bases, leaving 11 bases between the germline ends. Germline V CDR1 and CDR2: SGHRS, YFSETQ. CDR3 length: 14 residues.

The gene calls are TRBV2 and TRBJ1-3; 9 nucleotides line up with TRBD1. This CDR3 comprises 14 residues. V shed 8 bases and J 1 base; nucleotides not matched to a gene: 3. The V gene's germline CDR1 is SNHLY and CDR2 FYNNEI. The DNA for the CDR3 is TGTGCCAGCGCCGACAGGGGGTCTGGAAACACCATATATTTT. Protein: CASADRGSGNTIYF.

The genes are TRBV7-8 and TRBJ1-3; D is perhaps TRBD1 (5 bases). This CDR3 has 13 residues. Deletions cut 6 bases from V and 4 bases from J, with 10 bases between. Germline CDR1 reads SGHVS; CDR2 reads FQNEAQ. As DNA, the CDR3 is TGTGCCAGCAGTCAGGGAAGCGGAAACACCATATATTTT. Protein product: CASSQGSGNTIYF.

The J gene is TRBJ1-2, the V gene TRBV25-1; D gene uncertain. V was clipped by 10 bases and J by 6 bases, with 9 bases between them. The V gene's germline CDR1 is MGHDK and CDR2 SYGVNS. The CDR3 extends over 10 amino acids. CDR3: CATGFNGYTF. In DNA form, the CDR3 reads TGTGCCACGGGATTCAATGGCTACACCTTC.

This rearrangement joins TRBV4-3 to TRBJ1-6, with 9 bases matching TRBD1. J gave up 7 bases and V 3 bases, and 10 bases lay outside the gene matches. This CDR3 spans 17 amino acids. The germline CDR1 and CDR2 sequences are LGHNA and YSLEER. CDR3 sequence: CASSQSRLGQGNSPLHF. Here the CDR3 DNA reads TGCGCCAGCAGCCAGTCTAGACTGGGACAGGGAAATTCACCCCTCCACTTT.

This chain connects TRBV29-1 to TRBJ2-7; TRBD1 matches at 8 bases. Germline V gene lookup returns CDR1 SQVTM and CDR2 ANQGSEA. This CDR3 is built from 14 residues. Trimming cost V 5 bases and J 3 bases; bases outside gene matches: 9. CDR3 sequence reads: CSVLDRANFYEQYF. The CDR3 DNA follows: TGCAGCGTTTTGGACAGGGCTAACTTCTACGAGCAGTACTTC.

V usage is TRBV7-9 and J usage is TRBJ2-5; possible D gene TRBD1, 6 bases. The V and J ends lost 2 bases and 2 bases respectively, with 12 bases between them. Looked up from germline, CDR1 is SEHNR and CDR2 is FQNEAQ (reference sequence). This CDR3 region has 15 residues. The CDR3 protein is CASSLKPGAQETQYF. As DNA, the CDR3 is TGTGCCAGCAGCTTAAAACCAGGGGCACAAGAGACCCAGTACTTC.

This chain joins TRBV4-1 and TRBJ2-7; 8 positions match TRBD1. V trimming: 0 bases; J trimming: 5 bases; junction bases outside the gene matches: 18. Germline CDR1 and CDR2: MGHRA and YSYEKL. This CDR3 has 19 amino acids. The CDR3 DNA reads as TGCGCCAGCAGCCAAGAAACTGGGTCTAGGACAGGGAGATTCAACGAGCAGTACTTC. This codes for CASSQETGSRTGRFNEQYF.

This chain joins TRBV12-3 or TRBV12-4 and TRBJ1-1, with D maybe TRBD1 (5 bases). The V end lost 6 bases, the J end lost 3 bases, and 11 bases lay between the germline ends. The CDR3 sequence is 13 residues long. The CDR3 DNA reads TGTGCCAGCAGCCGGCGACAGTACACTGAAGCTTTCTTT. This gives the protein CASSRRQYTEAFF.

The rearrangement links TRBV25-1 to TRBJ2-7; 7 positions agree with TRBD2. The junction had 6 bases not matched to a gene; V was cut back by 5 bases and J by 2 bases. Germline assignment: CDR1 MGHDK and CDR2 SYGVNS. The length of the CDR3 is 14 residues. The CDR3: CASSKTGRAYEQYF. CDR3 nucleotide sequence: TGTGCCAGCAGTAAGACGGGGAGGGCCTACGAGCAGTACTTC.

The CDR3 region is CASSRGQGAWGYTF. In DNA, the CDR3 is TGTGCCAGCAGCCGCGGACAGGGGGCTTGGGGCTACACCTTC. The chain carries TRBV11-2 and TRBJ1-2; 11 bases map to TRBD1. Looked up from germline, CDR1 is SGHAT and CDR2 is FQNNGV. V gave up 5 bases and J gave up 8 bases; unmatched junction bases: 7. The CDR3 covers 14 residues.

The CDR3 DNA reads as TGTGCCACCAGCAGCCCCTTGGGGAGCGCAGATACGCAGTATTTT. This codes for CATSSPLGSADTQYF. The chain couples TRBV15 to TRBJ2-3; perhaps TRBD2 as D (5 bases). CDR1 is LNHNV and CDR2 is YYDKDF in the germline V gene (reference sequence). CDR3 length equals 15 residues. V lost 3 bases to trimming and J lost 4 bases, with 14 bases between them.

CDR3 bases: TGTGCCAGCAGCTTAACCGGGACAGCGAATTCACCCCTCCACTTT. Its translation: CASSLTGTANSPLHF. J is TRBJ1-6 and V is TRBV7-3; 7 bases line up with TRBD1. CDR1 is SGHTA, CDR2 FQGTGA, per germline. V trimming: 0 bases; J trimming: 7 bases; junction bases outside the gene matches: 3. This CDR3 has 15 residues.

This sequence joins TRBV6-5 and TRBJ1-1, with TRBD1 matching over 7 bases. This CDR3 has 15 amino acids. In germline, CDR1 is MNHEY, CDR2 SVGAGI. The J segment lost 3 bases and the V segment lost 5 bases, leaving 9 bases of the junction unmatched. CDR3: CASSNNRGPYTEAFF. CDR3 in DNA: TGTGCCAGCAGTAATAACAGGGGCCCGTACACTGAAGCTTTCTTT.